The table lists the clone carrying this TCR beta chain with a few counts. Its specificity is unknown. The V gene's germline CDR1 is SEHNR and CDR2 FQNEAQ (reference sequence). This CDR3 region has 15 residues. V gave up 4 bases and J gave up 5 bases, with 12 bases separating them. The data are from a study of vaccination effects on CD4 cells after COVID-19. About the study: Sample provision by two convalescent patients occurred 16 days and one week before vaccination. General study points: New vaccine-induced clones were the main type among post-vaccine spike-reactive clones in convalescents.

Within the ViraFEST assay, antigen-specific CD4+ T cells underwent expansion with viral peptide pools prior to sequencing. When ten to eleven days of culture had elapsed, CD4+ T cells were isolated. This individual contracted SARS-CoV-2 between March and December 2020, as verified by PCR. Assay used: immunoSEQ multiplex PCR; TCRdb lists only in-frame clones, some missing. The repertoire holds 55,000 to 90,000 clones, with 73% as singletons. The sample in question was CD4+ T cells from PBMCs cultured with HIV peptides, obtained before COVID-19 vaccination. Subset defined: HIV-1 Nef peptide pool negative control/reference culture. The origin of this receptor is a human donor who had a prior SARS-CoV-2 infection. The chain links TRBV7-9 to TRBJ1-6, with D perhaps matching TRBD1 (6 bases). In nucleotides, the CDR3 is TGTGCCAGCAGCTCGTGGGACACCAATAATTCACCCCTCCACTTT. It is translated as CASSSWDTNNSPLHF. Combining the CDR3 with reference TRBV7-9 and TRBJ1-6 gives the whole variable domain DTGVSQNPRHKITKRGQNVTFRCDPISEHNRLYWYRQTLGQGPEFLTYFQNEAQLEKSRLLSDRFSAERPKGSFSTLEIQRTEQGDSAMYLCASSSWDTNNSPLHFGNGTRLTVT.